This entry is about one T cell receptor beta chain. Assay: immunoSEQ multiplex PCR; the TCRdb copy retains only in-frame clones and omits some. In the table there are 300,000 to 400,000 clones, about 91% of which are singletons. The sample originates from a study of blood T cell repertoires in COVID-19. Study summary: Collection of acute and convalescent COVID-19 samples took place in the United States, Italy and Spain. Sources were T cells, B-cell-depleted T cells, or PBMCs; the material itself was cDNA or gDNA.

While infection was still active, Seattle patients were enrolled and then followed longitudinally. Looked up from germline, CDR1 is KGHSH and CDR2 is LQKENI. The V and J ends lost 1 base and 4 bases, in that order; junction bases with no gene match: 0. This CDR3 has 14 residues. The chain carries TRBV18 and TRBJ2-2, with TRBD2 matching over 7 bases. The specimen was peripheral blood. The origin of this receptor is a woman between 25 and 40 years old with COVID-19, enrolled during active disease. The CDR3 DNA reads TGTGCCAGCTCACCACGCGGGGGCACCGGGGAGCTGTTTTTT. Its translation: CASSPRGGTGELFF.